This T cell receptor beta chain was found in a study of cytomegalovirus exposure and HLA in healthy donors. The PCR contained 60 Vbeta and 13 Jbeta primers. The data were produced by immunoSEQ multiplex PCR, yet TCRdb's version contains in-frame clones alone and is incomplete. The sample totals 45,000 to 60,000 clones. Details on this clone: The antigen remains unidentified.

General study findings and limits: The study flagged about 150 TCR beta chains as cytomegalovirus-associated. In terms of immune exposure information, only CMV serostatus was available.

In germline, CDR1 is GTSNPN, CDR2 SVGIG (reference sequence). The CDR3 is 12 residues long. J gave up 4 bases and V 5 bases, and 0 bases lay outside the gene matches. The study sampled nominally healthy donors, though unrecorded immune exposures were likely. V gene TRBV30 combines with J gene TRBJ2-3, with 10 bases lining up with TRBD2. This sequence originates from a female donor in good health and CMV-seronegative. The sample was PBMCs. The CDR3 reads CAWGLAADTQYF. The DNA of the CDR3 is TGTGCCTGGGGACTAGCGGCAGATACGCAGTATTTT.